Listed below are T cell receptor beta chains from one sample, sequenced in a study of early T cells in non-severe SARS-CoV-2 infection. TCRdb called the 5' RACE reads again in MiXCR, with one record for every CDR3 protein. Here the sample spans about 80,000 distinct CDR3 sequences, around 12% being singletons. The specimen was whole blood. These receptors all stem from an adult who was a healthcare worker with PCR-confirmed SARS-CoV-2 infection or an uninfected control (not recorded which). Both conserved end residues are part of each CDR3. A D gene is named only where the DNA matches it firmly. Clone size appears in some rows only: once, few, many, or a class for an expanded clone.

V	D	size	J	CDR3	DNA
TRBV20-1	-	many	TRBJ1-2	CSANPNYGYTF	TGCAGTGCTAATCCCAACTATGGCTACACCTTC
TRBV6-2/TRBV6-3	-	many	TRBJ1-1	CASTGRQNTEAFF	TGTGCCAGCACAGGCAGACAGAACACTGAAGCTTTCTTT
TRBV4-1	-	many	TRBJ2-3	CASSPLRGSGDTQYF	TGCGCCAGCAGCCCCTTAAGGGGTTCGGGAGATACGCAGTATTTT
TRBV6-5	TRBD1	many	TRBJ2-7	CASKNPGQGSYEQYF	TGTGCCAGCAAAAATCCGGGACAGGGGTCCTACGAGCAGTACTTC
TRBV2	-	-	TRBJ2-3	CASQASRGADTQYF	TGTGCCTCACAGGCTAGCCGAGGGGCAGATACGCAGTATTTT
TRBV20-1	TRBD1	few	TRBJ1-6	CSARGQGPPSPLHF	TGCAGTGCTCGGGGACAGGGGCCCCCCTCACCCCTCCACTTT
TRBV29-1	-	-	TRBJ2-7	CSYHVGRGHEQYF	TGCAGCTATCACGTCGGCAGGGGACACGAGCAGTACTTC
TRBV28	-	-	TRBJ2-7	CASSLWTYEQYF	TGTGCCAGCAGTTTATGGACGTACGAGCAGTACTTC
TRBV11-2	-	many	TRBJ2-1	CASSLDVTVPEQFF	TGTGCCAGCAGCTTAGATGTTACCGTTCCCGAGCAGTTCTTC
TRBV5-5	TRBD1	-	TRBJ2-4	CANSLADGQVVAKNIQYF	TGTGCCAACAGCTTGGCCGATGGACAGGTGGTAGCCAAAAACATTCAGTACTTC
TRBV5-5	TRBD2	many	TRBJ2-3	CASSPGGLAGRTDTQYF	TGTGCCAGCAGCCCTGGTGGACTAGCGGGACGCACAGATACGCAGTATTTT
TRBV7-3	-	many	TRBJ1-2	CASSLTANYGYTF	TGTGCCAGCAGCTTGACAGCTAACTATGGCTACACCTTC
TRBV15	-	few	TRBJ2-1	CATSRRTGRFEEQFF	TGTGCCACCAGCCGGAGGACGGGGAGGTTCGAGGAGCAGTTCTTC
TRBV20-1	TRBD2	few	TRBJ2-1	CSASETSGKGDHYNEQFF	TGCAGTGCTAGTGAGACTAGCGGGAAGGGGGACCACTACAATGAGCAGTTCTTC
TRBV6-6	-	few	TRBJ1-1	CASSDFLNTEAFF	TGTGCCAGCAGCGATTTCCTGAACACTGAAGCTTTCTTT
TRBV6-1	-	few	TRBJ1-2	CASRNQGTNYGYTF	TGTGCCAGCAGGAATCAGGGTACTAACTATGGCTACACCTTC
TRBV7-9	TRBD1	-	TRBJ2-3	CASSPVVGQAVPGTDTQYF	TGTGCCAGCAGCCCCGTAGTAGGACAGGCGGTTCCTGGCACAGATACGCAGTATTTT
TRBV4-2	TRBD2	many	TRBJ2-5	CASSKELAGGPEVETQYF	TGTGCCAGCAGCAAAGAACTAGCGGGAGGGCCTGAGGTTGAGACCCAGTACTTC
TRBV20-1	-	-	TRBJ2-7	CSARDSKTSGYEQYF	TGCAGTGCTAGAGATTCCAAGACAAGCGGCTACGAGCAGTACTTC
TRBV3-1	-	few	TRBJ1-3	CASSQDIADGNTIYF	TGTGCCAGCAGCCAAGATATCGCCGATGGAAACACCATATATTTT
TRBV29-1	-	-	TRBJ2-7	CSVGRDSYEQYF	TGCAGCGTTGGTCGGGACTCCTACGAGCAGTACTTC
TRBV13	TRBD2	-	TRBJ2-1	CASSGGLAGAVDEQFF	TGTGCCAGCAGCGGGGGACTAGCGGGAGCTGTAGATGAGCAGTTCTTC